One and the same sample provided the 23 T cell receptor beta chains below, sequenced in a study of blood T cells in healthy people across ages (dated by TCRdb to between 2014 and 2017). Libraries were prepared through 5' RACE. Sequencing took place on an Illumina HiSeq 2500. A second PCR of roughly 6 to 11 cycles was run with a J-beta primer mix and a sample-barcoded 5' primer. TCRdb ran its own pipeline on the public reads, namely fastp trimming at Q25 and MiXCR clone calling, and kept in-frame beta chains. Rows with one shared CDR3 protein collapse into an entry with the most common genes and DNA. Across this sample there are more than 1,000,000 distinct CDR3 sequences, with 25% seen only once. The ten largest clonotypes hold 0.75% of the sample. The sample was also linked to a second study, of T cells of mothers and their children.

The sequenced material came from blood. Receptor source: a girl aged 2-10 years in good health.

The rearrangement uses TRBV6-5 and TRBJ2-7; 10 bases fit TRBD2. After removal of 4 bases from V and 7 bases from J, the junction contained 4 bases not matched to a gene. Germline CDR1 reads MNHEY; CDR2 reads SVGAGI. The CDR3 covers 13 residues. The DNA for the CDR3 is TGTGCCAGCAGTTTACCGGGACTAGCGGAGCAGTACTTC. It is translated as CASSLPGLAEQYF.

The chain uses TRBV7-9 and TRBJ2-5; no firm D call. This CDR3 is 13 amino acids long. The germline V and J ends were trimmed by 5 bases and 4 bases, with 11 bases remaining between them. Per the germline V gene, CDR1 is SEHNR and CDR2 is FQNEAQ (reference sequence). The CDR3 loop reads CASSPRYGETQYF. In DNA, the CDR3 is TGTGCCAGCAGCCCACGATATGGAGAGACCCAGTACTTC.

Remarks on this clonotype: No conserved phenylalanine or tryptophan is present at the end of the CDR3, so a read error is the likely explanation. The gene calls are TRBV4-1 and TRBJ1-2; D not resolved. In germline, CDR1 is MGHRA, CDR2 YSYEKL. CDR3 size: 12 residues. Trimming cost V 7 bases and J 4 bases, with 10 bases left between them. CDR3 DNA sequence: TGCGCCAGCATGTCAGAGATCTATGGCTACACCGTC. This encodes CASMSEIYGYTV.

This clonotype has just a few counts. The V and J genes are TRBV4-3 and TRBJ2-5; D is possibly TRBD1 (6 bases). Germline assignment: CDR1 LGHNA and CDR2 YSLEER. The CDR3 contains 15 residues. V lost 2 bases, J lost 4 bases, and 14 bases lay in between. The CDR3 DNA sequence: TGCGCCAGCAGCCAACATCGAGGGACACCAGAGACCCAGTACTTC. Translation: CASSQHRGTPETQYF.

J is TRBJ2-2 and V is TRBV29-1; TRBD1 is a possible D gene (5 bases). CDR3 size: 10 residues. Germline V gives CDR1 SQVTM, CDR2 ANQGSEA. CDR3 nucleotide sequence: TGCGCAGGGTACACCGGGGAGCTGTTTTTT. It codes for CAGYTGELFF.

The chain recombines TRBV7-9 with TRBJ2-5, with D unclear. The CDR3 sequence is 12 residues long. Germline CDR1 is SEHNR and CDR2 is FQNEAQ (reference sequence). V was cut by 1 base and J by 6 bases, with 6 bases left in between. The CDR3 DNA sequence: TGTGCCAGCAGCTTAGAAGGCCAGACCCAGTACTTC. Amino acids: CASSLEGQTQYF.

This clonotype appeared many times. V and J are TRBV11-2 and TRBJ1-1; D unclear. CDR3 length: 15 residues. The V gene's germline CDR1 is SGHAT and CDR2 FQNNGV. Trimming left V 5 bases short and J 7 bases short, with 20 bases between. CDR3 sequence reads: CASSGGSMNTFEAFF. The CDR3, as DNA: TGTGCCAGCAGCGGTGGATCTATGAACACTTTTGAAGCTTTCTTT.

This clonotype was seen a handful of times. The chain carries TRBV12-3 or TRBV12-4 and TRBJ1-1; tentative D call: TRBD1 (6 bases). V was pared by 3 bases and J by 0 bases, with 14 bases between. The CDR3 loop spans 16 amino acids. The CDR3 sequence is CASSFQVRGLNTEAFF. As DNA, the CDR3 is TGTGCCAGCAGTTTTCAAGTCAGGGGTTTGAACACTGAAGCTTTCTTT.

V is TRBV7-9 and J is TRBJ1-1; D is perhaps TRBD1 (6 bases). The CDR3 consists of 14 residues. Germline assignment: CDR1 SEHNR and CDR2 FQNEAQ (reference sequence). The germline V and J ends were trimmed by 7 bases and 4 bases, with 16 bases remaining between them. CDR3: CASNGGGAVTEAFF. The CDR3 DNA reads TGTGCCAGCAATGGCGGGGGGGCGGTCACTGAAGCTTTCTTT.

This clonotype was picked up a small number of times. This rearrangement joins TRBV29-1 to TRBJ2-7; the D is unclear. Between the trimmed V and J ends, which lost 2 bases and 3 bases, there was a span of 8 bases. Germline assignment: CDR1 SQVTM and CDR2 ANQGSEA. The CDR3 runs 12 residues. Here the CDR3 reads CSVERAVYEQYF. CDR3 in DNA: TGCAGCGTTGAACGGGCCGTCTACGAGCAGTACTTC.

V and J are TRBV5-1 and TRBJ2-1; no clear D. The CDR3 contains 18 residues. In germline, CDR1 is SGHRS, CDR2 YFSETQ. V was pared by 1 base and J by 0 bases, with 17 bases between. CDR3 DNA sequence: TGCGCCAGCAGCTTGTTTGGGATGGTGTCAAGCTCCTACAATGAGCAGTTCTTC. Translation: CASSLFGMVSSSYNEQFF.

The chain is built from TRBV4-2 and TRBJ1-4, with a weak D call TRBD1 (5 bases). The CDR3 runs to 17 residues. V lost 0 bases and J lost 4, with 15 bases in between. In germline, CDR1 is LGHNA, CDR2 YNFKEQ. The DNA for the CDR3 is TGTGCCAGCAGCCAAGATGCCCCCGTGAGGGGTAATGAAAAACTGTTTTTT. This sequence encodes CASSQDAPVRGNEKLFF.

This clonotype was detected only a few times. The chain is built from TRBV5-1 and TRBJ1-1; D is unresolved. Germline loops: CDR1 SGHRS, CDR2 YFSETQ. Trimming pared 2 bases from V and 1 base from J, leaving 9 bases between. The CDR3 runs to 14 residues. The CDR3 loop is CASSFREENTEAFF. In DNA form, the CDR3 reads TGCGCCAGCAGCTTCCGAGAGGAGAACACTGAAGCTTTCTTT.

This clonotype was picked up a small number of times. The V gene is TRBV29-1, the J gene TRBJ2-2, with D tentatively TRBD2 (5 bases). Deletions cut 6 bases from V and 0 bases from J, with 14 bases between. CDR3 length equals 15 residues. Germline V gene lookup returns CDR1 SQVTM and CDR2 ANQGSEA. CDR3 residues: CSVEDGSSNTGELFF. DNA for the CDR3: TGCAGCGTGGAGGACGGAAGTTCGAACACCGGGGAGCTGTTTTTT.

This chain uses TRBV2 with TRBJ2-5; 9 positions agree with TRBD1. The germline V gene encodes CDR1 SNHLY and CDR2 FYNNEI. The CDR3 consists of 13 residues. V dropped 8 bases and J dropped 5; count of bases not matched to a gene: 6. This chain's CDR3 is CASRDRDVETQYF. CDR3 bases: TGTGCCAGCCGGGACAGGGATGTGGAGACCCAGTACTTC.

The J gene is TRBJ2-1, the V gene TRBV21-1; the table's TRBD1 call for D was not verified on the DNA. TRBV21-1 is a listed pseudogene. CDR3 size: 17 residues. CDR3 sequence: CASSKVGAGVRVNEQFF. The CDR3 nucleotides are TGTGCCAGCAGCAAAGTCGGCGCGGGGGTCAGGGTGAATGAGCAGTTCTTC.

V gene TRBV5-1 combines with J gene TRBJ2-7, with 10 positions matching TRBD2. The germline V gene encodes CDR1 SGHRS and CDR2 YFSETQ. The J segment lost 5 bases and the V segment lost 4 bases, leaving 9 bases of the junction unmatched. This CDR3 has 15 amino acids. The CDR3: CASSVLAGRSDEQYF. DNA for the CDR3: TGCGCCAGCAGCGTACTAGCGGGGAGAAGTGACGAGCAGTACTTC.

The chain uses TRBV7-8 and TRBJ2-1; D ambiguous. The CDR3 covers 16 residues. CDR1 and CDR2 from the germline V gene are SGHVS and FQNEAQ. Trimming took 2 bases from V and 5 from J, leaving 16 bases between them. CDR3 residues: CASSLTRLPFHNEQFF. CDR3 DNA: TGTGCCAGCAGCTTAACGCGTCTACCGTTCCACAATGAGCAGTTCTTC.

Only a few counts were recorded for this clonotype. The V gene is TRBV7-2, the J gene TRBJ2-7; D remains unclear. Germline-derived CDR1 and CDR2 are SGHTA and FQGNSA. The germline V and J ends were trimmed by 7 bases and 5 bases, with 12 bases remaining between them. The CDR3 is made up of 12 amino acids. The DNA for the CDR3 is TGTGCCAGCACCCCTGGATGGGACGAGCAGTACTTC. Translated, it gives CASTPGWDEQYF.

The CDR3 region is CASSPRRDGGYTF. CDR3 bases: TGCGCCAGCAGCCCCCGGAGAGACGGTGGCTACACCTTC. The V call is TRBV4-3, the J call TRBJ1-2, with no clear D. The CDR3 length is 13 residues. Trimming took 4 bases from V and 7 from J, leaving 13 bases between them. Germline-derived CDR1 and CDR2 are LGHNA and YSLEER.

This clonotype was seen only a few times. This sequence joins TRBV20-1 and TRBJ2-4; 8 nucleotides align to TRBD1. V lost 6 bases, J lost 7 bases, and 11 bases stayed unmatched. The CDR3 is 14 residues long. Germline assignment: CDR1 DFQATT and CDR2 SNEGSKA (reference sequence). As DNA, the CDR3 is TGCAGTGCAAGCAGGGGACAGGCCTATAACATTCAGTACTTC. Protein: CSASRGQAYNIQYF.

The chain has TRBV3-1 and TRBJ1-1; D is undetermined. The V end lost 0 bases, the J end lost 8 bases, and 10 bases lay between the germline ends. The CDR3 runs to 13 residues. The V gene's germline CDR1 is LGHDT and CDR2 YNNKEL (reference sequence). The CDR3 is CASSQDYGREAFF. CDR3 DNA sequence: TGTGCCAGCAGCCAAGATTATGGCAGGGAAGCTTTCTTT.

This sequence joins TRBV9 and TRBJ2-2, with D perhaps being TRBD1 or TRBD2 (5 bases each). With 2 bases removed from V and 3 bases from J, the gap between germline ends came to 14 bases. The CDR3 totals 16 residues. Germline CDR1 and CDR2: SGDLS and YYNGEE. CDR3 loop: CASSVGPRGDTGELFF. Written as DNA, the CDR3 is TGTGCCAGCAGCGTCGGACCAAGAGGGGACACCGGGGAGCTGTTTTTT.